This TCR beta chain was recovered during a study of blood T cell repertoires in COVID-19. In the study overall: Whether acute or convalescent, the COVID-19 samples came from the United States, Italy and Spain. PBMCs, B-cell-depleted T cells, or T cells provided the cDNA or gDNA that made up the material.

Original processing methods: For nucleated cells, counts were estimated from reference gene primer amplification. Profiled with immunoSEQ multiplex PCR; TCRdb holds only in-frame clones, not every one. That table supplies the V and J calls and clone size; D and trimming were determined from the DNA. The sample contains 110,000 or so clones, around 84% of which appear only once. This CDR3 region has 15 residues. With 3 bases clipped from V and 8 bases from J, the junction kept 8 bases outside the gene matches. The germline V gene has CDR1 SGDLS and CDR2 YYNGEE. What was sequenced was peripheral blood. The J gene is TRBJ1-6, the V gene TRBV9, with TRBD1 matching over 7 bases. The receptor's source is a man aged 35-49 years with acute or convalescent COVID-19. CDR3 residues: CASSASTGYDSPLHF. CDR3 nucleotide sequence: TGTGCCAGCAGCGCCTCGACAGGGTATGATTCACCCCTCCACTTT.